The sequence of this T cell receptor beta chain was determined in a study of shared clonotypes between healthy human individuals (dated by TCRdb to about 2020). About the study as a whole: The cohort comprised two women and a few men aged 18 to 49 years. For each donor, three plates each were used for CD4 naive and CD4 memory, two plates were used for CD8 naive, and one plate was used for CD8 memory. To estimate repertoire size and how much clonotype sharing occurs between individuals, the study deeply sequenced the blood TCR repertoires of about 5 healthy adults. To increase sequencing depth and limit assay-specific biases, TCR repertoire library preparation and sequencing were carried out by different laboratories using diverse techniques. Leukapheresis yielded between about 0.85 and 10 billion PBMCs per donor. The paper as a whole reports these results and caveats: Compared with non-shared clonotypes, clonotypes shared by all four sorted-subset donors had higher generation probabilities. Pairwise subsampling led to the expectation that sequencing depth would affect the degree of clonotype sharing among donors. Even with the large sequencing depth, rarefaction of the sorted-subset datasets indicated that sequencing was incomplete. Only blood was sampled, and tissue TCR repertoires likely differ from those in blood. Larger estimated clonotype richness was generally found for naive subsets than for memory subsets. When several donors were compared, the shared fraction of clonotypes was about 5.4% for naive CD4, around 3.5% for naive CD8, 2% to 2.5% for memory CD4, and approximately 0.4% for memory CD8. The small number of donors limited the genetic and exposure-history diversity represented.

About this clone: There is no known antigen for this receptor. Per-nucleotide qualities are absent, and no much larger clonotype sits a single base away.

Using the deep immunoSEQ assay, multiplex PCR amplified TCR CDR3 regions from genomic DNA. Genomic DNA extracted from each cell subset was distributed evenly over all wells of several immunoSEQ 96-well plates, and each plate served as one replicate. For sorted subsets, around 0.2 ug genomic DNA, equal to about 30,000 T cell genomes, was loaded into each replicate PCR. Purified libraries were measured with a Qubit 3.0 fluorometer, size-checked on a Bioanalyzer 2100, and measured again with the KAPA Library Quantification kit. Every immunoSEQ 96-well plate was sequenced on a dedicated single-read 150-cycle Illumina NextSeq 550 flow cell. The original pipeline was this. Because only junctional sequences without quality scores were contained in the immunoSEQ output, filtering matching that applied to full-length reads could not be performed. Sequences were annotated with PyIR, a Python wrapper for IgBLAST v1.9, and V/J genes and CDR3 were assigned using IMGT germline references. Reads were filtered out if the reads had weak V/J assignments (E-value above 1e-6), no CDR3, stop codons, out-of-frame junctions, or ambiguous translated residues. V3J clonotypes were defined as sequences sharing an identical inferred V gene, J gene, and CDR3 amino acid sequence. The percentage overlap between two repertoires was calculated by dividing the number of shared unique clonotypes by the size of the smaller repertoire. Richness of each repertoire was evaluated using RTK rarefaction, the Chao1 estimator, and Recon v2.1 estimates of unobserved clonotypes. OLGA was used to compute generation probabilities for all TCRbeta clonotypes that the gDNA method yielded from a handful of donors. Entries here come from immuneACCESS through TCRdb and include only in-frame sequences with V and J called. Some clones fail to appear in such tables; in the studies checked, an unresolved V gene covers under half of the shortfall, and the cause of the remainder is unknown. V and J calls and clone size follow that table, whereas D and trimming were derived from the DNA. This sample gives about 2 million clones in total; about 95% of them show up just once. Approximately 1.2% of the sample is held by the ten biggest clonotypes.

Including cysteine and phenylalanine, the CDR3 has 17 amino acids. The entry retains the CDR3 DNA only, 51 bases that are in frame from base 1. For this chain, trimming is 3 bases at the V end and 2 bases at the J end, and the number of junction bases without a gene match is 11. Per the germline V gene, LGHNT is the CDR1 and FRNRAP is the CDR2. CD8 naive samples consisted of CD45RO-negative cells that were positively selected for CCR7, yielding a CD45RA+CCR7+ population without TemRA cells. Donors were healthy HIV-negative adults with no recently reported acute infections or vaccinations. Only Caucasian adults living in Nashville, Tennessee, USA were represented among the donors. Blood was obtained by leukapheresis, after which PBMCs were separated by Ficoll-Histopaque density gradient centrifugation and cryopreserved in liquid nitrogen vapor phase. Analytical flow cytometry was used to check the purity and quantity of every magnetically sorted T cell population. Genomic DNA was isolated from every sorted fraction and measured by UV absorbance on a Nanodrop 2000c.

The material sequenced was naive CD8+ T cells sorted from blood. Interpreted using the paper, the cell subset or site label stands for: CD45RA+CCR7+. This receptor was identified in a man aged 18 to 30 in good health. The receptor chain draws on TRBV12-5 and TRBJ2-3; TRBD1 agrees with 7 junctional bases. The nucleotide sequence reads TGTGCTAGTGGTTTTAAGGGGGACAGAGTTCTCACAGATACGCAGTATTTT. This gives the protein CASGFKGDRVLTDTQYF. With the portions outside the CDR3 filled from the reference TRBV12-5 and TRBJ2-3 genes, the complete variable region becomes DARVTQTPRHKVTEMGQEVTMRCQPILGHNTVFWYRQTMMQGLELLAYFRNRAPLDDSGMPKDRFSAEMPDATLATLKIQPSEPRDSAVYFCASGFKGDRVLTDTQYFGPGTRLTVL.